The next 20 T cell receptor beta chains were all read from a single sample in a study of OX40 agonist ivuxolimab in advanced cancers. The method was the immunoSEQ multiplex PCR assay. This immuneACCESS table, as held by TCRdb, lists in-frame sequences with V and J called but not all clones. Of the missing ones, under half trace to an unresolved V gene in checked studies; the others have no known cause. The sample profile shows 110,000 or so clones; around 90% of them were found once. Roughly 0.61% of the sample comes from the top ten. Sequencing was performed on CD4+ or CD8+ T cells sorted from blood, taken in a trial of the OX40 agonist ivuxolimab. These receptors originate from an adult with an advanced solid tumor such as melanoma, head and neck, liver or kidney cancer.

The chain couples TRBV5-1 to TRBJ2-5; D perhaps matches TRBD2 (5 bases). Germline V gene lookup returns CDR1 SGHRS and CDR2 YFSETQ. The ends were cut back, 4 bases at V and 1 base at J, with 8 bases in the middle. This CDR3 has 13 residues. CDR3 residues: CASSRSAQETQYF. CDR3 DNA: TGCGCCAGCAGCCGTAGCGCCCAAGAGACCCAGTACTTC.

V gene TRBV7-6 combines with J gene TRBJ2-3; TRBD2 matches 8 bases. The length of the CDR3 is 18 residues. Germline assignment: CDR1 SGHVS and CDR2 FNYEAQ. J gave up 0 bases and V 1 base, and 9 bases lay outside the gene matches. The CDR3 region is CASSLGVGSGASTDTQYF. DNA for the CDR3: TGTGCCAGCAGCTTAGGGGTGGGTAGCGGGGCTAGCACAGATACGCAGTATTTT.

The V call is TRBV5-1, the J call TRBJ2-4; TRBD1 matches 7 bases. The CDR3 is 13 amino acids. The trim removed 4 bases at V and 14 bases at J, leaving 12 bases unmatched. Germline values: CDR1 SGHRS, CDR2 YFSETQ. The CDR3 DNA reads TGCGCCAGCAGCGTTAACCGGGACAGCGTCAAGTACTTC. As protein: CASSVNRDSVKYF. The full variable domain, its missing parts supplied by reference TRBV5-1 and TRBJ2-4, is KAGVTQTPRYLIKTRGQQVTLSCSPISGHRSVSWYQQTPGQGLQFLFEYFSETQRNKGNFPGRFSGRQFSNSRSEMNVSTLELGDSALYLCASSVNRDSVKYFGAGTRLSVL.

The CDR3 DNA follows: TGTGCCAGCAGCCCTAGACAGGCCGGGGAGCTGTTTTTT. As protein: CASSPRQAGELFF. This chain connects TRBV2 to TRBJ2-2; D is possibly TRBD1 (6 bases). This CDR3 is built from 13 residues. Trimming removed 6 bases from V and 6 bases from J, with 11 bases in between. CDR1 is SNHLY and CDR2 is FYNNEI in the germline V gene.

The chain couples TRBV19 to TRBJ1-1; D is unresolved. The V gene's germline CDR1 is LNHDA and CDR2 SQIVND (reference sequence). Trimming shortened V by 6 bases and J by 1 base, and 18 bases separated the two germline ends. CDR3 length: 16 amino acids. The CDR3 sequence is CASRPSLIRTNTEAFF. The DNA of the CDR3 is TGTGCCAGTAGACCCTCGCTAATTAGGACGAACACTGAAGCTTTCTTT.

As regards this clone: Mismatch with germline at one junction end may stem from a read error. The chain combines TRBV7-7 with TRBJ2-5, with a tentative D call TRBD2 (7 bases). The CDR3 sequence is 15 residues long. Germline assignment: CDR1 SSHAT and CDR2 FNYEAQ (reference sequence). This CDR3 reads CASSLGGASQETQYF. The CDR3 coding sequence is TGTGCTAGCAGCCTGGGGGGGGCGTCCCAAGAGACCCAGTACTTC.

The V and J genes are TRBV11-1 and TRBJ2-7; a weak D match, TRBD2 (5 bases). The CDR3 spans 14 residues. Trimming took 2 bases from V and 3 from J, leaving 11 bases between them. The germline V gene has CDR1 SGHAT and CDR2 FQDESV (reference sequence). Here the CDR3 reads CASSLRGWDYEQYF. The DNA of the CDR3 is TGTGCCAGCAGCTTACGAGGGTGGGACTACGAGCAGTACTTC.

This chain joins TRBV29-1 and TRBJ1-1; TRBD1 matches at 8 bases. Germline CDR1 SQVTM, CDR2 ANQGSEA. With 4 bases clipped from V and 3 bases from J, the junction kept 7 bases outside the gene matches. The CDR3 totals 14 residues. The CDR3 protein is CSVVKQGVDTEAFF. In DNA, the CDR3 is TGCAGCGTTGTAAAACAGGGGGTGGACACTGAAGCTTTCTTT. The complete variable domain, with remaining parts taken from reference TRBV29-1 and TRBJ1-1, reads SAVISQKPSRDICQRGTSLTIQCQVDSQVTMMFWYRQQPGQSLTLIATANQGSEATYESGFVIDKFPISRPNLTFSTLTVSNMSPEDSSIYLCSVVKQGVDTEAFFGQGTRLTVV.

This chain joins TRBV5-4 and TRBJ1-1; maybe TRBD1 (6 bases). The CDR3 covers 15 residues. CDR1 and CDR2 from the germline V gene are SGHNT and YYREEE (reference sequence). Trimming took 5 bases from V and 4 from J, leaving 18 bases between them. DNA for the CDR3: TGTGCCAGCAGACCTCTGCGACAGGAACGCACTGAAGCTTTCTTT. Translating gives CASRPLRQERTEAFF.

The V call is TRBV7-9, the J call TRBJ2-5; 7 bases align to TRBD2. This CDR3 comprises 14 residues. Trimming took 5 bases from V and 2 from J; bases not matched to a gene: 5. Germline loops: CDR1 SEHNR, CDR2 FQNEAQ (reference sequence). The CDR3 DNA reads TGTGCCAGCAGCCCCGGGACTACGCAAGAGACCCAGTACTTC. Protein product: CASSPGTTQETQYF.

The rearrangement joins TRBV7-9 to TRBJ2-2, with TRBD1 matching over 8 bases. The CDR3 sequence is 14 residues long. Trimming at V came to 10 bases and at J to 7 bases, leaving 11 bases not matched to a gene. CDR1 SEHNR and CDR2 FQNEAQ come from the germline V gene (reference sequence). CDR3 amino acids: CATSRAGGNGELFF. DNA of the CDR3: TGTGCCACCTCCCGGGCAGGGGGCAACGGGGAGCTGTTTTTT.

The chain combines TRBV29-1 with TRBJ2-1; D remains ambiguous. The CDR3 loop spans 15 amino acids. Germline V CDR1 and CDR2: SQVTM, ANQGSEA. With 5 bases removed from V and 7 bases from J, the gap between germline ends came to 21 bases. The CDR3 DNA reads TGCAGCGTTCGGGTCAGCGAGGCGAAGAGAAATGAGCAGTTCTTC. As protein: CSVRVSEAKRNEQFF.

This chain connects TRBV6-6 to TRBJ2-5; D gene uncertain. CDR3 length equals 12 residues. The V gene lost 6 bases and the J gene lost 2 bases, with 7 bases spanning the gap. Per germline, CDR1 MNHNY and CDR2 SVGAGI (reference sequence). The CDR3 loop reads CASSPLQETQYF. The CDR3 DNA is TGTGCCAGCAGCCCCCTTCAAGAGACCCAGTACTTC.

The chain carries TRBV7-8 and TRBJ2-1; TRBD1 aligns across 9 bases. Unmatched junction bases numbered 5, after V lost 5 bases and J lost 6 bases. The CDR3 contains 14 residues. Germline lookup yields CDR1 SGHVS and CDR2 FQNEAQ. The CDR3 DNA reads as TGTGCCAGCAGCGAGGGGGACAGGGCCAATGAGCAGTTCTTC. This codes for CASSEGDRANEQFF.

CDR3 coding DNA: TGCGCCAGCAGCTTGGGTGGCAGGGTTGAGAACATTCAGTACTTC. It codes for CASSLGGRVENIQYF. J is TRBJ2-4 and V is TRBV5-1; perhaps TRBD1 as D (5 bases). With 0 bases removed from V and 7 bases from J, the gap between germline ends came to 14 bases. The germline V gene has CDR1 SGHRS and CDR2 YFSETQ. This CDR3 comprises 15 residues.

The chain links TRBV12-5 to TRBJ2-7; TRBD1 aligns across 11 bases. Gene TRBJ2-5 matches the end of the DNA better, so the J call may be wrong. In germline, CDR1 is LGHNT, CDR2 FRNRAP. This CDR3 is 18 amino acids long. CDR3 DNA sequence: TGTGCTAGTGCTCCAAAGTCAGGACAGGGGGCGGAGGGAGAGACCCAGTACTTC. Protein sequence: CASAPKSGQGAEGETQYF.

The chain carries TRBV2 and TRBJ2-5, with TRBD2 identical over 11 bases. The V segment lost 5 bases and the J segment 3 bases; nucleotides outside the gene matches: 5. The CDR3 contains 15 residues. The germline gives CDR1 SNHLY, CDR2 FYNNEI. The DNA for the CDR3 is TGTGCCAGCAGTTACGGGACTAGCGGAAAAGAGACCCAGTACTTC. As protein: CASSYGTSGKETQYF.

In DNA form, the CDR3 reads TGTGCCAGCAGTGCCCCCGCCGGGATGCTGGAAGGGTCACCCCTCCACTTT. Its translation: CASSAPAGMLEGSPLHF. The chain recombines TRBV2 with TRBJ1-6, with D unresolved. Germline V lookup: CDR1 SNHLY, CDR2 FYNNEI. This CDR3 region has 17 residues. Deletions cut 4 bases from V and 10 bases from J, with 23 bases between.

The chain recombines TRBV11-2 with TRBJ1-6; D gene uncertain. Trimming removed 0 bases from V and 8 bases from J, with 2 bases in between. The CDR3 contains 12 residues. Looked up from germline, CDR1 is SGHAT and CDR2 is FQNNGV. The CDR3 sequence is CASSLDYSPLHF. The CDR3 DNA follows: TGTGCCAGCAGCTTAGATTATTCACCCCTCCACTTT.

The gene calls are TRBV5-1 and TRBJ1-6, with D unclear. Germline values: CDR1 SGHRS, CDR2 YFSETQ. The CDR3 is 13 amino acids. Trimming took 4 bases from V and 5 from J, leaving 7 bases between them. CDR3 nucleotides: TGCGCCAGCAGCGAAAGTAATAATTCACCCCTCCACTTT. It translates to CASSESNNSPLHF.